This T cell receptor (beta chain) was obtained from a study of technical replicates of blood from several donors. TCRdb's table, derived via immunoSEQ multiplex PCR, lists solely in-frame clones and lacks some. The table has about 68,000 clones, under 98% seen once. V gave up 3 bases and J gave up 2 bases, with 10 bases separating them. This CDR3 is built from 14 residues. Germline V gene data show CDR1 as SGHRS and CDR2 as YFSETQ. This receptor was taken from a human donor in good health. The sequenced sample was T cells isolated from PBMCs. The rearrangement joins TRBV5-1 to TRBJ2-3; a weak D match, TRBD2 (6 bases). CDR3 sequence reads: CASSYSGPTDTQYF. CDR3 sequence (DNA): TGCGCCAGCAGCTATAGCGGTCCCACAGATACGCAGTATTTT.